This T cell receptor beta chain stems from a study of CD8 T cells in ankylosing spondylitis. Findings and caveats of the study: In reactive arthritis synovial fluid and blood, some motif variants had been reported before. Blood from ankylosing spondylitis patients appeared to carry a characteristic roughly eight-variant TCR beta motif.

This clonotype was picked up a small number of times. Its antigen is unidentified. A quantitative 5'-RACE method, one with molecular barcodes, was used to make TCR beta libraries. A single record per CDR3 protein comes from TCRdb applying MiXCR to the 5' RACE reads. The data hold more than 400,000 distinct CDR3 sequences, with approximately 5% observed a single time. Trimming took off 0 bases at V and 0 bases at J, with 9 bases between the two ends. The CDR3 extends over 15 amino acids. The germline gives CDR1 SGHVS, CDR2 FQNEAQ. The TCR comes from a male donor with ankylosing spondylitis. The rearrangement joins TRBV7-8 to TRBJ2-7; no firm D call. Sequenced input: blood, either unsorted or a sorted T cell fraction (not recorded which). As DNA, the CDR3 is TGTGCCAGCAGCTTAGCGCTAGGCACCTCCTACGAGCAGTACTTC. Amino acids: CASSLALGTSYEQYF.